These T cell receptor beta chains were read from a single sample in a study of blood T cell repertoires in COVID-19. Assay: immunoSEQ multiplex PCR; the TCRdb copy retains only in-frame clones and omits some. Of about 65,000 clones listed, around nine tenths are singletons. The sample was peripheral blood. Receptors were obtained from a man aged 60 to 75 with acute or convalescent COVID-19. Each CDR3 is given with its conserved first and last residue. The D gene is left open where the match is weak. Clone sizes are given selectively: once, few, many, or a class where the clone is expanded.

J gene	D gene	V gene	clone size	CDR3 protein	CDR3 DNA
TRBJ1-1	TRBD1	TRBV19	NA	CASTLDRGRTEAFF	TGTGCCAGTACCTTGGACAGGGGTAGGACTGAAGCTTTCTTT
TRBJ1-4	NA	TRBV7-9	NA	CASSLVGQAATNEKLFF	TGTGCCAGCAGCTTAGTGGGGCAAGCTGCAACTAATGAAAAACTGTTTTTT
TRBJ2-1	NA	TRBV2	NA	CASSEATGGGNEQFF	TGTGCCAGCAGTGAAGCCACAGGGGGGGGCAATGAGCAGTTCTTC
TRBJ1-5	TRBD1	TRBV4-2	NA	CASSQAFDRAGSNQPQHF	TGTGCCAGCAGCCAAGCCTTCGACAGGGCGGGAAGCAATCAGCCCCAGCATTTT
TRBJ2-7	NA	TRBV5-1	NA	CASSLVGATYEQYF	TGCGCCAGCAGCTTGGTTGGGGCGACCTACGAGCAGTACTTC
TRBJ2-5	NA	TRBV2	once	CASSDPPGAEETQYF	TGTGCCAGCAGTGACCCCCCTGGAGCTGAAGAGACCCAGTACTTC
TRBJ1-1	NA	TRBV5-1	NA	CASSLVRATEAFF	TGCGCCAGCAGCTTGGTGAGGGCAACTGAAGCTTTCTTT
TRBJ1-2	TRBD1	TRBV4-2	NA	CASSLQDRDILYGYTF	TGTGCCAGCAGCCTCCAGGACAGGGATATCCTCTATGGCTACACCTTC
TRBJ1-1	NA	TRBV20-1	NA	CSARRQEKAFF	TGCAGTGCCCGCCGACAGGAGAAAGCTTTCTTT
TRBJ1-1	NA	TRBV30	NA	CAWSAGPYTEAFF	TGTGCCTGGAGCGCGGGGCCATACACTGAAGCTTTCTTT
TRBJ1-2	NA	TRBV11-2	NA	CASTFGGYGYTF	TGTGCCAGCACCTTCGGAGGGTATGGCTACACCTTC
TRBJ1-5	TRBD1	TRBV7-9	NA	CASSLVLAGGANQPQHF	TGTGCCAGCAGCTTAGTTTTGGCAGGGGGCGCGAATCAGCCCCAGCATTTT
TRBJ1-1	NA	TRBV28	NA	CASSPLDTEAFF	TGTGCCAGCAGCCCCCTTGACACTGAAGCTTTCTTT
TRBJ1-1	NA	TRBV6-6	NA	CASLSYRGAVNTEAFF	TGTGCCAGTCTCTCCTACCGGGGGGCCGTGAACACTGAAGCTTTCTTT
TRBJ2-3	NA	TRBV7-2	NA	CASSSRRASATDTQYF	TGTGCCAGCAGCTCACGTCGAGCTTCCGCCACAGATACGCAGTATTTT
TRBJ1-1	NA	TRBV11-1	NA	CAINRGTEAFF	TGTGCCATTAACCGGGGCACTGAAGCTTTCTTT
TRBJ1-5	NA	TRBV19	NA	CASSMGDGRQPQHF	TGTGCCAGTAGTATGGGGGACGGGAGGCAGCCCCAGCATTTT
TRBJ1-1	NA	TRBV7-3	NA	CASSLLGARTEAFF	TGTGCCAGCAGCCTCCTGGGGGCACGCACTGAAGCTTTCTTT
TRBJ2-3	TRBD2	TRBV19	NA	CASSRTSGSTDTQYF	TGTGCCAGTAGCCGGACTAGCGGTAGCACAGATACGCAGTATTTT
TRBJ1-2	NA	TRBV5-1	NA	CASSYLPGLDYGYTF	TGCGCCAGCAGTTATCTCCCGGGACTGGACTATGGCTACACCTTC
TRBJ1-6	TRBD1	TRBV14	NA	CASSQDGLLDRDSSYNSPLHF	TGTGCCAGCAGCCAAGACGGGCTTCTGGACAGGGACAGCTCCTATAATTCACCCCTCCACTTT
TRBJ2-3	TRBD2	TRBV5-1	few	CASSRYPTSGGEMDTQYF	TGCGCCAGCAGCAGGTACCCGACTAGCGGGGGGGAGATGGATACGCAGTATTTT
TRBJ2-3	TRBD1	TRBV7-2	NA	CASSLIRGQGTDTQYF	TGTGCCAGCAGCTTAATTCGAGGACAGGGCACAGATACGCAGTATTTT
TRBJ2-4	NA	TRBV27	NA	CASIPGGNAKNIQYF	TGTGCCAGCATTCCAGGAGGAAACGCCAAAAACATTCAGTACTTC